The 26 T cell receptor beta chains below come from one sample, sequenced in a study of T cell repertoires in aging, cancer and after chemotherapy. TRB rearrangements spanning V, D and J were amplified using mixed TRB-A/B primers. TCRdb analysed the multiplex PCR reads with MiXCR anew, one entry per CDR3 protein. The repertoire holds over 10,000 distinct CDR3 sequences, with around 23% as singletons. The template was genomic DNA from peripheral blood, not RNA. The sequencing input was blood. These receptors all stem from a human donor in good health.

This clonotype was counted only a few times. The rearrangement uses TRBV20-1 and TRBJ2-1, with TRBD2 as a possible D gene (7 bases). The CDR3 is 13 amino acids. From germline, CDR1 is DFQATT and CDR2 SNEGSKA (reference sequence). V lost 2 bases and J 8 bases, leaving 13 bases between the germline ends. The CDR3 nucleotides are TGCAGTGCTAGACGGGGGGCGCGAGATGAGCAGTTCTTC. It is translated as CSARRGARDEQFF.

The chain has TRBV13 and TRBJ2-7; D uncertain. Germline V CDR1 and CDR2: PRHDT, FYEKMQ (reference sequence). This CDR3 has 12 residues. The V and J ends lost 5 bases and 4 bases respectively, with 9 bases between them. CDR3 protein: CASSPQRYEQYF. CDR3 bases: TGTGCCAGCAGCCCCCAGCGATACGAGCAGTACTTC.

This clonotype was counted a few times. V gene TRBV20-1 combines with J gene TRBJ1-2; 8 bases match TRBD1. V was pared by 2 bases and J by 8 bases, with 10 bases of the junction left unmatched. Germline loops: CDR1 DFQATT, CDR2 SNEGSKA (reference sequence). The CDR3 has 14 amino acids. For the CDR3, the DNA is TGCAGTGCTAGATCCAGGACAGGGCGGTACGGCTACACCTTC. Its protein is CSARSRTGRYGYTF.

The chain uses TRBV10-3 and TRBJ2-7; D unresolved. V was shortened by 10 bases and J by 2 bases, with 9 bases between the two germline ends. Germline-derived CDR1 and CDR2 are ENHRY and SYGVKD. CDR3 length equals 11 residues. CDR3 nucleotide sequence: TGTGCCAGTACAGAAGCCTACGAGCAGTACTTC. Its protein product is CASTEAYEQYF.

This clonotype has a handful of counts. The chain couples TRBV19 to TRBJ1-1; 7 nucleotides align to TRBD1. The germline V gene encodes CDR1 LNHDA and CDR2 SQIVND (reference sequence). V trimming: 6 bases; J trimming: 0 bases; junction bases outside the gene matches: 10. This CDR3 is built from 16 residues. DNA of the CDR3: TGTGCCAGTAGAACAGGGGAGGCGAGTATGAACACTGAAGCTTTCTTT. This gives the protein CASRTGEASMNTEAFF.

The chain has TRBV12-3 or TRBV12-4 and TRBJ1-6; D uncertain. Trimming stripped 8 bases from V and 0 bases from J, with 8 bases between. The CDR3 is made up of 14 amino acids. This chain's CDR3 is CASYSSSYNSPLHF. DNA for the CDR3: TGTGCCAGCTATTCGAGCTCCTATAATTCACCCCTCCACTTT.

At least ten counts were recorded for this clonotype. This chain uses TRBV30 with TRBJ2-7; TRBD2 might be the D (6 bases). The CDR3 runs to 13 residues. V dropped 3 bases and J dropped 8 bases, with 17 bases sitting between them. Germline lookup yields CDR1 GTSNPN and CDR2 SVGIG (reference sequence). CDR3 in DNA: TGTGCCTGGAGAGGGACTTTTCAGACCAAGCAGTACTTC. Translated, it gives CAWRGTFQTKQYF.

The chain recombines TRBV29-1 with TRBJ1-1, with TRBD1 matching 9 bases. The CDR3 has 11 residues. CDR1 is SQVTM, CDR2 ANQGSEA, per germline. Written as DNA, the CDR3 is TGCAGTGCTAAATTCGACAGGGGGGTTTTCTTT. Its protein product is CSAKFDRGVFF. The whole variable domain, filled in from reference TRBV29-1 and TRBJ1-1, reads SAVISQKPSRDICQRGTSLTIQCQVDSQVTMMFWYRQQPGQSLTLIATANQGSEATYESGFVIDKFPISRPNLTFSTLTVSNMSPEDSSIYLCSAKFDRGVFFGQGTRLTVV.

The chain combines TRBV18 with TRBJ2-1, with D unresolved. The CDR3 runs 13 residues. The germline V gene has CDR1 KGHSH and CDR2 LQKENI. V lost 1 base to trimming and J lost 12 bases, with 13 bases between them. The CDR3 sequence is CASSPRMDVGQFF. The DNA for the CDR3 is TGTGCCAGCTCACCACGCATGGATGTGGGGCAGTTCTTC.

By its share, this clonotype is medium-sized (0.01 to 0.1%). The chain joins TRBV29-1 to TRBJ2-7, with D unresolved. Per germline, CDR1 SQVTM and CDR2 ANQGSEA. V lost 7 bases and J 2 bases, leaving 15 bases between the germline ends. CDR3 length: 13 residues. The CDR3 DNA sequence: TGCAGCGCCCACGAGGTAGGCGCCTACGAGCAGTACTTC. It yields the protein CSAHEVGAYEQYF.

This clonotype rates as medium-sized. This sequence joins TRBV10-3 and TRBJ1-4; no firm D call. The V gene lost 2 bases and the J gene lost 14 bases, with 12 bases spanning the gap. Germline CDR1 is ENHRY and CDR2 is SYGVKD. The CDR3 runs to 12 residues. The CDR3 is CAISEPTTWLFF. Written as DNA, the CDR3 is TGTGCCATCAGTGAGCCCACAACTTGGCTGTTTTTT.

The chain is built from TRBV30 and TRBJ1-1; unclear D gene. CDR1 is GTSNPN, CDR2 SVGIG, per germline (reference sequence). Trimming cost V 1 base and J 1 base, with 4 bases left between them. The CDR3 is made up of 12 amino acids. The CDR3 DNA reads as TGTGCCTGGAGTGACGGGAACACTGAAGCTTTCTTT. Protein: CAWSDGNTEAFF. Full variable domain (rest looked up from reference TRBV30 and TRBJ1-1): SQTIHQWPATLVQPVGSPLSLECTVEGTSNPNLYWYRQAAGRGLQLLFYSVGIGQISSEVPQNLSASRPQDRQFILSSKKLLLSDSGFYLCAWSDGNTEAFFGQGTRLTVV.

The chain uses TRBV6-5 and TRBJ1-3; D is undetermined. The V and J ends lost 2 bases and 2 bases respectively, with 10 bases between them. The germline gives CDR1 MNHEY, CDR2 SVGAGI. The CDR3 is 15 amino acids. CDR3 protein: CASSYQGSPGNTIYF. The CDR3 nucleotides read TGTGCCAGCAGTTACCAAGGGAGCCCTGGAAACACCATATATTTT.

This clonotype was observed a few times. The V and J genes are TRBV12-3 or TRBV12-4 and TRBJ2-7; a weak D match, TRBD2 (5 bases). This CDR3 is built from 14 residues. V was trimmed by 6 bases and J by 7 bases, leaving 19 bases between them. The CDR3, as DNA: TGTGCCAGCAGACGGGGTTTGCCTTTGGAGGAGCAGTACTTC. It translates to CASRRGLPLEEQYF.

The chain has TRBV20-1 and TRBJ1-5; D is possibly TRBD1 (5 bases). V gave up 1 base and J gave up 1 base, with 8 bases separating them. CDR3 length: 14 amino acids. From germline, CDR1 is DFQATT and CDR2 SNEGSKA (reference sequence). CDR3 nucleotide sequence: TGCAGTGCTAGAGTGGGGACCAGCAATCAGCCCCAGCATTTT. Translation gives CSARVGTSNQPQHF.

The chain links TRBV18 to TRBJ1-4; TRBD1 matches 9 bases. V lost 3 bases to trimming and J lost 8 bases; unmatched junction nucleotides: 7. Germline CDR1 and CDR2: KGHSH and LQKENI. This CDR3 has 15 amino acids. For the CDR3, the DNA is TGTGCCAGCTCACCTTCCGGACAGGGGTGGGAAAAACTGTTTTTT. Encoded protein: CASSPSGQGWEKLFF.

This rearrangement joins TRBV6-5 to TRBJ2-7; 10 nucleotides align to TRBD1. Per the germline V gene, CDR1 is MNHEY and CDR2 is SVGAGI. Trimming cost V 6 bases and J 2 bases; bases outside gene matches: 7. CDR3 length: 15 amino acids. CDR3 nucleotides: TGTGCCAGCAGAAGGGACAGGGGAATCCCCTACGAGCAGTACTTC. It is translated as CASRRDRGIPYEQYF.

The rearrangement joins TRBV15 to TRBJ1-1; no clear D. Trimming took 2 bases from V and 0 from J, leaving 10 bases between them. Germline V gene lookup returns CDR1 LNHNV and CDR2 YYDKDF (reference sequence). The CDR3 loop spans 15 amino acids. CDR3: CATSRPGAMNTEAFF. As DNA, the CDR3 is TGTGCCACCAGCAGACCAGGAGCAATGAACACTGAAGCTTTCTTT. Based on the CDR3 plus reference TRBV15 and TRBJ1-1, the full variable domain is DAMVIQNPRYQVTQFGKPVTLSCSQTLNHNVMYWYQQKSSQAPKLLFHYYDKDFNNEADTPDNFQSRRPNTSFCFLDIRSPGLGDTAMYLCATSRPGAMNTEAFFGQGTRLTVV.

The V call is TRBV27, the J call TRBJ2-3; a weak D match, TRBD2 (5 bases). There are 15 residues in the CDR3. V lost 11 bases to trimming and J lost 3 bases, with 21 bases between them. The germline V gene encodes CDR1 MNHEY and CDR2 SMNVEV (reference sequence). CDR3 sequence: CAAARGPTETDTQYF. Written as DNA, the CDR3 is TGTGCCGCCGCTCGCGGGCCGACCGAGACAGATACGCAGTATTTT.

This clonotype showed up many times. The chain has TRBV12-3 or TRBV12-4 and TRBJ1-1, with 7 bases lining up with TRBD1. The V segment lost 6 bases and the J segment 1 base; nucleotides outside the gene matches: 8. The length of the CDR3 is 15 residues. The CDR3 coding sequence is TGTGCCAGCAGGGCGGATAACAGGGGGAACACTGAAGCTTTCTTT. Protein sequence: CASRADNRGNTEAFF.

V and J are TRBV12-3 or TRBV12-4 and TRBJ1-1; D may be TRBD1 (5 bases). The CDR3 length is 12 residues. Trimming left V 2 bases short and J 10 bases short, with 11 bases between. In DNA, the CDR3 is TGTGCCAGCAGTTTATCGCGGGGGGGAGCTTTCTTT. Protein product: CASSLSRGGAFF.

In DNA form, the CDR3 reads TGTGCCAGAAGCCCGGGACAGGGGACATACCGAACAACTAATGAAAAACTGTTTTTT. It is translated as CARSPGQGTYRTTNEKLFF. V is TRBV5-6 and J is TRBJ1-4; 10 nucleotides match TRBD1. This CDR3 region has 19 residues. CDR1 is SGHDT, CDR2 YYEEEE, per germline. Trimming took 8 bases from V and 0 from J; bases not matched to a gene: 16.

By frequency in the sample, this clonotype is medium-sized. The V and J genes are TRBV29-1 and TRBJ2-7, with no clear D. Germline values: CDR1 SQVTM, CDR2 ANQGSEA. V gave up 7 bases and J gave up 3 bases, with 10 bases separating them. The CDR3 length is 11 residues. The CDR3 loop reads CSALSLYEQYF. As DNA, the CDR3 is TGCAGCGCCCTGAGTCTCTACGAGCAGTACTTC.

This clonotype was counted a few times. The rearrangement links TRBV5-4 to TRBJ2-6, with D possibly being TRBD2 (6 bases). Germline loops: CDR1 SGHNT, CDR2 YYREEE (reference sequence). CDR3 length equals 16 residues. V lost 0 bases and J lost 4, with 11 bases in between. The CDR3 DNA is TGTGCCAGCAGCTTGGCGGCAGGGAGGGGGGCCAACGTCCTGACTTTC. It codes for CASSLAAGRGANVLTF.

This clonotype appeared a few times. The chain carries TRBV25-1 and TRBJ1-2, with a weak D call TRBD1 (5 bases). Trimming pared 0 bases from V and 1 base from J, leaving 9 bases between. The V gene's germline CDR1 is MGHDK and CDR2 SYGVNS. The CDR3 runs to 15 residues. The CDR3 loop is CASSEYGHFNYGYTF. The CDR3 DNA is TGTGCCAGCAGTGAATACGGACATTTTAACTATGGCTACACCTTC.

The chain employs TRBV25-1 and TRBJ1-2; the D is unclear. CDR3 length: 15 amino acids. Per germline, CDR1 MGHDK and CDR2 SYGVNS. The V gene lost 3 bases and the J gene lost 9 bases, with 20 bases spanning the gap. The CDR3 DNA sequence: TGTGCCAGCAGTGAGTATCGTGAAAGCGGTTTGAGCTACACCTTC. Translated: CASSEYRESGLSYTF.